This TCR beta chain is from a study of OX40 agonist ivuxolimab in advanced cancers. Broadly, across the study: Ivuxolimab was an agonistic, fully human IgG2 monoclonal antibody directed against OX40 (CD134), a costimulatory receptor. Intravenous ivuxolimab was administered to patients every 2 weeks at six dose levels: 0.01, 0.1, 0.3, 1.5, 3 and 10 mg/kg. Of the roughly 52 dose-escalation patients, hepatocellular carcinoma was present in roughly 19, melanoma in approximately 15, renal cell carcinoma in 9 and head and neck cancer in 9. In the dose-escalation cohort, 65% to 85% of patients were male, and the mean age was 60 years with a range of roughly 23 to 90. Prior anti-PD-1, anti-PD-L1 or anti-CTLA-4 therapy was permitted, and checkpoint inhibitors had been received by around 40% of dose-escalation patients. Partial responses occurred in three dose-escalation patients, of whom one had hepatocellular carcinoma and two had cutaneous melanoma. Peripheral TCRbeta sequencing was intended to test whether TCR sequence diversity was altered and clonal T-cell expansion was caused by ivuxolimab. The paper reports the monotherapy dose-escalation portion (N of about 47 patients) of the phase I ivuxolimab trial.

The CDR3 measures 14 amino acids from cysteine to phenylalanine. Solely the CDR3 DNA is kept, with 42 bases framed from the first base. According to the germline V gene, CDR1 reads ENHRY and CDR2 reads SYGVKD. V drops 0 bases and J drops 6 bases, leaving 10 bases in between. The trial excluded patients who had a history of autoimmune disease or who were on systemic immunosuppression. Peripheral blood for TCR sequencing was collected from all dose cohorts at baseline, on cycle 4 day 1, and on cycle 7 day 1. The samples were drawn from a first-in-human, open-label, multicenter phase I dose-escalation trial of ivuxolimab. Adults with locally advanced or metastatic melanoma, renal cell, hepatocellular, or head and neck squamous cell carcinoma were enrolled in the trial. Before TCR sequencing, CD4+ T cells and CD8+ T cells were sorted from peripheral blood as separate populations. Regarding this clone: Its target antigen remains unknown. Base qualities are not recorded, but no much larger clone differs from it by a single base.

Genomic DNA was isolated from the sorted cells so that the TCRbeta CDR3 region could be sequenced. The immunoSEQ Assay was used for sequencing of TCRbeta CDR3 regions. This immuneACCESS table, as held by TCRdb, lists in-frame sequences with V and J called but not all clones. Of the missing ones, under half trace to an unresolved V gene in checked studies; the others have no known cause. The sample yields 50,000 or so clones; over 70% were counted once. Around 3.2% of the sample comes from the top ten. Study-wide findings and limitations: Antigen specificity was not determined for the clonally expanded peripheral T cells. Low levels of normalized T-cell clonal expansion were also seen in some patients who did not respond. At doses of 0.1 to 3.0 mg/kg, clonal expansion of both CD4+ and CD8+ blood T cells was observed from baseline to week 6. In partial responders in the 0.1-3.0 mg/kg groups, normalized peripheral clonal expansion was found to be among the lowest, especially among CD8+ T cells. On average, CD8+ T cells showed more expanded clones than CD4+ T cells after ivuxolimab.

The chain employs TRBV10-3 and TRBJ2-3; TRBD1 could be the D gene, as 6 bases match. The sample consisted of CD4+ or CD8+ T cells sorted from blood, taken in a trial of the OX40 agonist ivuxolimab. This TCR derives from an adult with an advanced solid tumor such as melanoma, head and neck, liver or kidney cancer. The sequence in DNA is TGTGCCATCAGTGAGTCCGGCCAGGGGGATACGCAGTATTTT. It translates as CAISESGQGDTQYF.